The text below deals with one TCR beta chain. Its antigen is not identified. The data were obtained in a study of blood T cells in healthy people across ages. Broader study findings: Unsorted PBMC input precluded a conclusive naive versus antigen-experienced comparison.

The CDR3 has 15 amino acids. Between the trimmed V and J ends, which lost 4 bases and 1 base, there was a span of 14 bases. Germline V gene sequence: CDR1 SGHTA, CDR2 FQGNSA. Alongside a J-beta primer mix, a sample-barcoded 5' primer served in a second PCR lasting about 7 to 12 cycles. TCRdb analysed the 5' RACE reads with MiXCR anew, one entry per CDR3 protein. The sample has 2 million or so distinct CDR3 sequences, about 50% seen once. The specimen sequenced was blood. The clonotype comes from a woman aged 40 to 49 in good health. This rearrangement joins TRBV7-2 to TRBJ2-7; D may be TRBD1 (8 bases). The CDR3 spells CASSSHRGGSYEQYF. CDR3 coding DNA: TGTGCCAGCAGCTCCCACAGGGGGGGTTCCTACGAGCAGTACTTC.